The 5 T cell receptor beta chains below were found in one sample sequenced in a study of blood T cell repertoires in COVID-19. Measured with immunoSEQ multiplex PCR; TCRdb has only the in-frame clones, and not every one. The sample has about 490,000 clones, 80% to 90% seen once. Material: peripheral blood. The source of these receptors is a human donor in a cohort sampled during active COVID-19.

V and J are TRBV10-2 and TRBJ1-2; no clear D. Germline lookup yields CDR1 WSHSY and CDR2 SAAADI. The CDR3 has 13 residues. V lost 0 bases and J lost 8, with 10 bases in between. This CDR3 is CASSESEGRGYTF. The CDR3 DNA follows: TGCGCCAGCAGTGAGTCGGAGGGTCGGGGCTACACCTTC.

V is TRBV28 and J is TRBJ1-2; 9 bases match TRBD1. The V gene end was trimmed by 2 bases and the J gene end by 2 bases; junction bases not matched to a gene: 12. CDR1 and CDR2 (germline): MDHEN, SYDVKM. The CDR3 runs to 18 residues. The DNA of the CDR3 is TGTGCCAGCAGTTTAGGGGGGGTTTGGACAGGGGACAACTATGGCTACACCTTC. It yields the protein CASSLGGVWTGDNYGYTF.

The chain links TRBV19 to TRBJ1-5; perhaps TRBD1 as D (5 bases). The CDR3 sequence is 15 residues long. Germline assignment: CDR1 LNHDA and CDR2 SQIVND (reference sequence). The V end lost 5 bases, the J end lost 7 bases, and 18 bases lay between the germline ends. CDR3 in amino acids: CASSPPGTGRQPQHF. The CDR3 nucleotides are TGTGCCAGTAGTCCTCCCGGGACTGGCAGACAGCCCCAGCATTTT. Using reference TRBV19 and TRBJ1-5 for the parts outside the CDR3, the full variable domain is DGGITQSPKYLFRKEGQNVTLSCEQNLNHDAMYWYRQDPGQGLRLIYYSQIVNDFQKGDIAEGYSVSREKKESFPLTVTSAQKNPTAFYLCASSPPGTGRQPQHFGDGTRLSIL.

The CDR3 reads CASSEVGTSGRAYNEQFF. As DNA, the CDR3 is TGTGCCAGCAGTGAAGTTGGGACTAGCGGGAGGGCCTACAATGAGCAGTTCTTC. This chain links TRBV2 with TRBJ2-1; TRBD2 matches 16 bases. This CDR3 region has 18 residues. Germline CDR1 and CDR2: SNHLY and FYNNEI. V gave up 1 base and J gave up 2 bases; unmatched junction bases: 2.

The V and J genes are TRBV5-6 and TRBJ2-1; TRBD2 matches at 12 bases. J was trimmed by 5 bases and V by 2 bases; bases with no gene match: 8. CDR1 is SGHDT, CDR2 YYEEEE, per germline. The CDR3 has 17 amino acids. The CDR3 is CASSFPKTSGSHNEQFF. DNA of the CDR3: TGTGCCAGCAGCTTTCCTAAGACTAGCGGGAGCCACAATGAGCAGTTCTTC.